The 22 T cell receptor beta chains in this list originate from one sample, sequenced in a study of T cells in pancreatic ductal adenocarcinoma. The repertoire was sequenced with immunoSEQ multiplex PCR; TCRdb's copy has only in-frame clones and lacks some. Of some 500 clones listed, around 90% are singletons. Selected pancreatic ductal adenocarcinoma patients had undergone surgery without neoadjuvant therapy. Input material: pancreatic tumor tissue. The origin of the receptors is a human donor with pancreatic ductal adenocarcinoma. The donor label of this sample is uncertain.

The genes are TRBV6-4 and TRBJ1-2; weak D call: TRBD1 (5 bases). Per the germline V gene, CDR1 is MRHNA and CDR2 is SNTAGT. There are 12 residues in the CDR3. V gave up 2 bases and J gave up 6 bases, with 7 bases separating them. CDR3 in DNA: TGTGCCAGCAGTGACGGCAGGGATGGCTACACCTTC. It encodes CASSDGRDGYTF.

The chain couples TRBV6-6 to TRBJ1-5, with 7 bases matching TRBD1. Trimming cost V 7 bases and J 6 bases; bases outside gene matches: 12. Per germline, CDR1 MNHNY and CDR2 SVGAGI (reference sequence). The CDR3 has 15 residues. The CDR3, as DNA: TGTGCCAGCAAGAGAGGGACAGCTCGATTTCAGCCCCAGCATTTT. Amino acid sequence: CASKRGTARFQPQHF.

This chain links TRBV7-2 with TRBJ2-1, with 7 bases fitting TRBD2. The V and J ends lost 0 bases and 6 bases, in that order; junction bases with no gene match: 2. From germline, CDR1 is SGHTA and CDR2 FQGNSA. CDR3 size: 14 residues. The CDR3: CASSLAWTSNEQFF. The CDR3 bases are TGTGCCAGCAGCTTAGCGTGGACTAGCAATGAGCAGTTCTTC.

This rearrangement joins TRBV5-1 to TRBJ1-1; 9 nucleotides align to TRBD1. The CDR3 spans 14 residues. CDR1 SGHRS and CDR2 YFSETQ come from the germline V gene. V lost 4 bases to trimming and J lost 1 base; unmatched junction nucleotides: 2. CDR3 residues: CASSRGQGNTEAFF. The DNA of the CDR3 is TGCGCCAGCAGCCGGGGACAGGGGAACACTGAAGCTTTCTTT. Together with reference TRBV5-1 and TRBJ1-1, the CDR3 gives the full variable domain: KAGVTQTPRYLIKTRGQQVTLSCSPISGHRSVSWYQQTPGQGLQFLFEYFSETQRNKGNFPGRFSGRQFSNSRSEMNVSTLELGDSALYLCASSRGQGNTEAFFGQGTRLTVV.

This clone was seen a single time. This chain uses TRBV28 with TRBJ2-1; no clear D gene. Germline V gene sequence: CDR1 MDHEN, CDR2 SYDVKM. This CDR3 contains 14 residues. Trimming shortened V by 2 bases and J by 5 bases, and 10 bases separated the two germline ends. This chain's CDR3 is CASSLVSRNNEQFF. As DNA, the CDR3 is TGTGCCAGCAGTTTAGTTAGCCGAAACAATGAGCAGTTCTTC.

The chain employs TRBV27 and TRBJ2-5, with D possibly TRBD2 on 6 matching bases. V was cut by 1 base and J by 6 bases, with 21 bases left in between. The CDR3 runs to 17 residues. Germline lookup yields CDR1 MNHEY and CDR2 SMNVEV (reference sequence). The CDR3: CASSLLRGYGVEKTQYF. CDR3 nucleotides: TGTGCCAGCAGTTTATTACGGGGGTACGGTGTCGAGAAGACCCAGTACTTC.

The gene calls are TRBV5-6 and TRBJ1-4; tentatively, D is TRBD1 (6 bases). Between the trimmed V and J ends, which lost 4 bases and 4 bases, there was a span of 11 bases. The germline V gene encodes CDR1 SGHDT and CDR2 YYEEEE. The CDR3 extends over 14 amino acids. The chain's CDR3 is CASSGDTDNEKLFF. DNA of the CDR3: TGTGCCAGCAGCGGGGACACGGATAATGAAAAACTGTTTTTT. The full variable domain, rest sourced from reference TRBV5-6 and TRBJ1-4, is DAGVTQSPTHLIKTRGQQVTLRCSPKSGHDTVSWYQQALGQGPQFIFQYYEEEERQRGNFPDRFSGHQFPNYSSELNVNALLLGDSALYLCASSGDTDNEKLFFGSGTQLSVL.

The chain has TRBV11-2 and TRBJ1-1, with 7 bases aligning to TRBD1. CDR1 and CDR2 (germline): SGHAT, FQNNGV. The CDR3 runs to 16 residues. The trim removed 6 bases at V and 3 bases at J, leaving 13 bases unmatched. The CDR3 nucleotides read TGTGCCAGCAGTTTTTACCAGACAGGGATGGACACTGAAGCTTTCTTT. Its protein is CASSFYQTGMDTEAFF.

V is TRBV7-9 and J is TRBJ2-3; tentative D call: TRBD2 (6 bases). Germline assignment: CDR1 SEHNR and CDR2 FQNEAQ (reference sequence). The V and J ends lost 6 bases and 0 bases respectively, with 19 bases between them. This CDR3 comprises 17 residues. CDR3 residues: CASSYPGRGTSTDTQYF. CDR3 nucleotides: TGTGCCAGCAGTTACCCGGGCAGAGGGACTAGCACAGATACGCAGTATTTT.

The rearrangement uses TRBV6-1 and TRBJ2-1; 12 bases are shared with TRBD2. There are 16 residues in the CDR3. The germline CDR1 and CDR2 sequences are MNHNS and SASEGT. J gave up 4 bases and V 4 bases, and 5 bases lay outside the gene matches. This CDR3 reads CASSASGTSGYNEQFF. The CDR3, as DNA: TGTGCCAGCAGTGCCTCCGGGACTAGCGGGTACAATGAGCAGTTCTTC.

The chain has TRBV5-6 and TRBJ2-7; a weak D match, TRBD1 (5 bases). V was shortened by 7 bases and J by 3 bases, with 23 bases between the two germline ends. The germline gives CDR1 SGHDT, CDR2 YYEEEE. The CDR3 runs to 16 residues. This CDR3 is CASCPIGAGSVYEQYF. CDR3 nucleotide sequence: TGTGCCAGCTGCCCGATAGGTGCAGGGTCCGTCTACGAGCAGTACTTC. The whole variable domain, remainder taken from reference TRBV5-6 and TRBJ2-7, is DAGVTQSPTHLIKTRGQQVTLRCSPKSGHDTVSWYQQALGQGPQFIFQYYEEEERQRGNFPDRFSGHQFPNYSSELNVNALLLGDSALYLCASCPIGAGSVYEQYFGPGTRLTVT.

This clone was seen a single time. The V call is TRBV15, the J call TRBJ2-7; D perhaps matches TRBD1 (6 bases). The length of the CDR3 is 14 residues. Trimming left V 0 bases short and J 3 bases short, with 9 bases between. Germline CDR1 reads LNHNV; CDR2 reads YYDKDF (reference sequence). The chain's CDR3 is CATSRDQGGYEQYF. The CDR3 nucleotides read TGTGCCACCAGCAGAGATCAAGGGGGCTACGAGCAGTACTTC.

The chain recombines TRBV7-2 with TRBJ2-5, with unresolved D. The V gene lost 4 bases and the J gene lost 9 bases, with 12 bases spanning the gap. Germline assignment: CDR1 SGHTA and CDR2 FQGNSA. The CDR3 loop spans 12 amino acids. The DNA for the CDR3 is TGTGCCAGCAGCTCTAAGGTTGGCGCCCAGTACTTC. It translates to CASSSKVGAQYF.

This sequence joins TRBV18 and TRBJ2-1; D remains ambiguous. Germline values: CDR1 KGHSH, CDR2 LQKENI. The CDR3 spans 16 residues. V lost 3 bases, J lost 6 bases, and 18 bases lay in between. For the CDR3, the DNA is TGTGCCAGCTCACCGGACCCCTCCTCCTTTGCCAATGAGCAGTTCTTC. Translated, it gives CASSPDPSSFANEQFF.

The V gene is TRBV5-4, the J gene TRBJ1-1, with D hard to call. From germline, CDR1 is SGHNT and CDR2 YYREEE (reference sequence). The CDR3 has 13 residues. The ends were cut back, 0 bases at V and 3 bases at J, with 6 bases in the middle. The CDR3 DNA reads TGTGCCAGCAGCTTGGAATTGGACACTGAAGCTTTCTTT. It encodes CASSLELDTEAFF.

This chain links TRBV11-3 with TRBJ2-5, with 7 bases aligning to TRBD1. CDR1 and CDR2 from the germline V gene are SGHNT and YENEEA. V was clipped by 5 bases and J by 3 bases; unmatched bases: 3. The CDR3 loop spans 13 amino acids. The CDR3 protein is CASSQTGEETQYF. The CDR3 DNA reads as TGTGCCAGCAGCCAAACAGGGGAAGAGACCCAGTACTTC.

The chain's CDR3 is CASSQSQGGYGYTF. The DNA for the CDR3 is TGCGCCAGCAGCCAATCCCAGGGAGGCTATGGCTACACCTTC. This sequence joins TRBV4-3 and TRBJ1-2; possible D gene TRBD1, 5 bases. Germline CDR1 LGHNA, CDR2 YSLEER. The CDR3 spans 14 residues. Trimming took 2 bases from V and 4 from J, leaving 11 bases between them.

The V gene is TRBV2, the J gene TRBJ1-2, with D possibly TRBD1 on 5 matching bases. Germline V gene data show CDR1 as SNHLY and CDR2 as FYNNEI. This CDR3 has 15 amino acids. Trimming stripped 0 bases from V and 3 bases from J, with 11 bases between. The CDR3 DNA is TGTGCCAGCAGTGAAGCTGCCAGGGCTCACTATGGCTACACCTTC. Its protein product is CASSEAARAHYGYTF.

The J gene is TRBJ2-3, the V gene TRBV11-2, with TRBD2 matching over 12 bases. Germline CDR1 reads SGHAT; CDR2 reads FQNNGV. V was pared by 1 base and J by 1 base, with 3 bases of the junction left unmatched. This CDR3 has 17 residues. CDR3 bases: TGTGCCAGCAGCTTAGCGGGACTAGCGGGTCGCACAGATACGCAGTATTTT. This gives the protein CASSLAGLAGRTDTQYF.

The chain carries TRBV19 and TRBJ2-4, with D perhaps TRBD2 (6 bases). The length of the CDR3 is 15 residues. CDR1 is LNHDA and CDR2 is SQIVND in the germline V gene (reference sequence). Trimming shortened V by 3 bases and J by 1 base, and 10 bases separated the two germline ends. The CDR3 region has the DNA TGTGCCAGTAGTATCGCCGGGAGTGCCAAAAACATTCAGTACTTC. This codes for CASSIAGSAKNIQYF. Supplemented by reference TRBV19 and TRBJ2-4, the full variable domain reads DGGITQSPKYLFRKEGQNVTLSCEQNLNHDAMYWYRQDPGQGLRLIYYSQIVNDFQKGDIAEGYSVSREKKESFPLTVTSAQKNPTAFYLCASSIAGSAKNIQYFGAGTRLSVL.

This chain links TRBV5-1 with TRBJ2-7; 8 nucleotides align to TRBD2. This CDR3 has 18 residues. Losses at the gene ends were 0 bases for V and 0 bases for J; bases not matched to a gene: 11. Germline CDR1 SGHRS, CDR2 YFSETQ. DNA for the CDR3: TGCGCCAGCAGCTTGGTTCCGGCGGGAGGCCCATTCTCCTACGAGCAGTACTTC. Translating it yields CASSLVPAGGPFSYEQYF. The full variable domain, with the rest looked up from reference TRBV5-1 and TRBJ2-7, is KAGVTQTPRYLIKTRGQQVTLSCSPISGHRSVSWYQQTPGQGLQFLFEYFSETQRNKGNFPGRFSGRQFSNSRSEMNVSTLELGDSALYLCASSLVPAGGPFSYEQYFGPGTRLTVT.

The chain joins TRBV11-1 to TRBJ2-1; no clear D. Germline V gene data show CDR1 as SGHAT and CDR2 as FQDESV (reference sequence). The CDR3 is made up of 15 amino acids. The germline V and J ends were trimmed by 6 bases and 9 bases, with 21 bases remaining between them. The CDR3 bases are TGTGCCAGCAGTTCCGGCACCTTCCACGGCGGTGAGCAGTTCTTC. Residues: CASSSGTFHGGEQFF.